This T cell receptor (beta chain) was recorded in a study of vaccination and CD4 T cells after COVID-19. Study-wide findings and caveats: Only post-vaccination samples contained a median about 90% of the reactive clones in convalescent patients.

This clonotype was seen more than once but under ten times. As yet, its antigen is unknown. Trimming removed 2 bases at V and 0 bases at J, with 7 bases between. This CDR3 comprises 15 residues. Germline loops: CDR1 MNHEY, CDR2 SVGEGT. Oncomine TCR Beta short-read sequencing was applied to DNA from cultured CD4+ T cells. In TCRdb, the PCR reads were re-called with MiXCR into one record per CDR3 protein. This table has about 7,100 distinct CDR3 sequences, 40% to 50% appearing once. The sample's treatment: approximately nine-day PBMC culture with coronavirus spike peptide pools or control peptides (ViraFEST assay). Prior to the COVID-19 pandemic (2011-2018), the unexposed donor's CD4+ T cells were collected. Cultures of PBMCs, 1.5 million to 2 million per well, were set up with approximately 10 IU/ml IL-2 and about 9.7 ug/ml peptide pools. CD4+ T cells were isolated by negative selection after 10 days of culture.

The receptor's source is a human donor in good health. Sequenced material: CD4+ T cells from blood, cultured in vitro. The chain has TRBV6-2 or TRBV6-3 and TRBJ2-2; D gene unclear. CDR3 sequence (DNA): TGTGCCAGCAGTTACAGGGCCGCGAACACCGGGGAGCTGTTTTTT. It specifies CASSYRAANTGELFF.